The present T cell receptor (beta chain) was sequenced within a study of blood T cell repertoires in COVID-19 (TCRdb year 2020). In the study overall: Collaborator samples came from the United States, Italy and Spain and covered acute and convalescent phases of COVID-19. The repertoires were released in a freely available public database intended as a resource for research on the immune response to SARS-CoV-2. The dataset comprised deeply sampled blood TCRbeta repertoires from subjects exposed to, actively infected with, or recovered from COVID-19. The samples were drawn from two sources: the first 160 participants of the ongoing ImmuneRACE study, and fewer than 1,500 subjects contributed by 6 global collaborators. Where available, HLA class I and class II types were taken from metadata supplied by the sample provider and were not determined by assay-based typing. The prospective study material was composed of cDNA or gDNA derived from T cells, B-cell-depleted T cells, or PBMCs. The sample metadata nearly always contained a de-identified subject ID, COVID-19 status, age in years and sex.

The junction shows trimming of 2 bases on V and 4 bases on J, and the gene matches do not reach 9 bases of it. The germline V gene sets CDR1 to SGHDT and CDR2 to YYEEEE. From the cysteine through the phenylalanine, the CDR3 covers 17 amino acids. Left in the record is the CDR3 DNA by itself, 51 bases read in frame from the first base. TCRbeta CDR3 regions were amplified from genomic DNA using the immunoSEQ Assay, a bias-controlled multiplex PCR. Turning to the authors' computational methods: Nucleated cell counts per sample were estimated from amplification of reference gene primers within the assay. To quantify the absolute abundance of each unique TCRbeta CDR3 rearrangement, sequence reads were collapsed and filtered. For each sample, productive Simpson clonality was calculated as the square root of Simpson's diversity index across productive rearrangements. TCRdb stores this immuneACCESS table with in-frame sequences only. Part of the clones is absent; in the studies checked, under half of the shortfall reflects unresolved V genes, and no reason is known for the rest. That table gives V, J and clone size, and the DNA gave D and trimming. The sample table contains approximately 250,000 clones; only one count was recorded for roughly 90% of them. The top ten clonotypes cover approximately 2% of the sample.

Study-wide conclusions, independent of this receptor: Clinical and demographic metadata were provided uncurated, with the amount varying by source and participant.

Each collaborating institution followed its own protocols to collect whole blood in K2EDTA tubes. For TCRbeta analysis, collaborators shipped samples in one of three forms: frozen whole blood, isolated PBMCs, or DNA extracted from either of those sample types. A word on this clone: It lacks a known antigen. The input lacks base qualities; no much larger clone sits a single base away.

This TCR derives from a man aged 25-45 years with active or convalescent COVID-19. This chain joins TRBV5-6 to TRBJ2-2; 9 of the junction bases match TRBD2. Sequencing input: peripheral blood. In nucleotide form, the sequence is TGTGCCAGCAGCTTACCCATAGCGGGGGCATCCACCGGGGAGCTGTTTTTT. Its translation reads: CASSLPIAGASTGELFF.